These 17 T cell receptor beta chains were sequenced from one sample in a study of blood T cell repertoires in COVID-19. The table came from immunoSEQ multiplex PCR; TCRdb's copy has only in-frame clones and leaves some out. The table lists approximately 41,000 clones, around 85% of them singletons, with roughly 38% in the top ten. What was sequenced was peripheral blood. The receptors originated from a man aged 40-49 years with active or convalescent COVID-19.

The chain combines TRBV9 with TRBJ2-1, with TRBD1 identical over 9 bases. The germline CDR1 and CDR2 sequences are SGDLS and YYNGEE. The CDR3 sequence is 15 residues long. The trim removed 4 bases at V and 4 bases at J, leaving 6 bases unmatched. CDR3 in DNA: TGTGCCAGCAGCAGGGGACAGGGCTCTTACAATGAGCAGTTCTTC. Translating gives CASSRGQGSYNEQFF.

J is TRBJ2-7 and V is TRBV28, with 8 bases matching TRBD1. After removal of 5 bases from V and 5 bases from J, the junction contained 8 bases not matched to a gene. This CDR3 comprises 14 residues. The germline CDR1 and CDR2 sequences are MDHEN and SYDVKM. Here the CDR3 DNA reads TGTGCCAGCAGTCCTACAGGGGGTACGGACGAGCAGTACTTC. It translates to CASSPTGGTDEQYF. Full variable domain (missing parts from reference TRBV28 and TRBJ2-7): DVKVTQSSRYLVKRTGEKVFLECVQDMDHENMFWYRQDPGLGLRLIYFSYDVKMKEKGDIPEGYSVSREKKERFSLILESASTNQTSMYLCASSPTGGTDEQYFGPGTRLTVT.

The genes are TRBV6-2 or TRBV6-3 and TRBJ2-3; weak D call: TRBD1 (5 bases). V gave up 2 bases and J gave up 2 bases, with 8 bases separating them. This CDR3 spans 14 amino acids. CDR1 is MNHEY and CDR2 is SVGEGT in the germline V gene. The CDR3 nucleotides read TGTGCCAGCAGTTACCGACAGTCCACAGATACGCAGTATTTT. As protein: CASSYRQSTDTQYF.

The chain is built from TRBV7-2 and TRBJ1-2; 9 bases fit TRBD1. CDR1 and CDR2 (germline): SGHTA, FQGNSA. V was clipped by 5 bases and J by 3 bases; unmatched bases: 7. The CDR3 sequence is 15 residues long. CDR3 coding DNA: TGTGCCAGCAGCCCGTTGGACAGGGGAGACTATGGCTACACCTTC. Amino acids: CASSPLDRGDYGYTF.

The V gene is TRBV19, the J gene TRBJ2-7, with 10 bases that match TRBD1. The ends lost 6 bases at V and 2 bases at J; junction bases unmatched: 4. Germline V gene lookup returns CDR1 LNHDA and CDR2 SQIVND (reference sequence). This CDR3 region has 14 residues. The CDR3: CASSIGQGAYEQYF. The DNA for the CDR3 is TGTGCCAGTAGCATCGGACAGGGGGCCTACGAGCAGTACTTC.

The CDR3 sequence: CASSIGLRGGHETQYF. CDR3 coding DNA: TGCGCCAGCAGCATCGGTCTGCGGGGGGGCCACGAGACCCAGTACTTC. The gene calls are TRBV5-1 and TRBJ2-5; TRBD2 aligns across 9 bases. CDR3 length equals 16 residues. The germline CDR1 and CDR2 sequences are SGHRS and YFSETQ. Trimming at V came to 4 bases and at J to 5 bases, leaving 12 bases not matched to a gene.

The rearrangement joins TRBV6-6 to TRBJ1-1, with D unclear. Germline V CDR1 and CDR2: MNHNY, SVGAGI (reference sequence). The CDR3 runs to 15 residues. Trimming stripped 2 bases from V and 8 bases from J, with 18 bases between. The DNA of the CDR3 is TGTGCCAGCAGTTACGAGGGTAAGAAGGGCACCGAAGCTTTCTTT. Residues: CASSYEGKKGTEAFF.

V and J are TRBV24-1 and TRBJ2-1; 14 bases are shared with TRBD2. This CDR3 has 13 residues. The trim removed 7 bases at V and 10 bases at J, leaving 2 bases unmatched. Per germline, CDR1 KGHDR and CDR2 SFDVKD. Here the CDR3 DNA reads TGTGCCACCAGGGGACTAGCGGGAGACGAGCAGTTCTTC. Its translation is CATRGLAGDEQFF.

This chain connects TRBV4-2 to TRBJ1-2; 12 bases align to TRBD1. Looked up from germline, CDR1 is LGHNA and CDR2 is YNFKEQ. The length of the CDR3 is 18 residues. The ends lost 0 bases at V and 5 bases at J; junction bases unmatched: 10. CDR3 bases: TGTGCCAGCAGCCAAGAGGGACAGGGGGCCCCTATTGGATATGGCTACACCTTC. Translating it yields CASSQEGQGAPIGYGYTF.

The rearrangement uses TRBV14 and TRBJ2-1, with 7 bases lining up with TRBD2. This CDR3 comprises 14 residues. CDR1 SGHDN and CDR2 FVKESK come from the germline V gene. V shed 4 bases, J shed 9 bases, and the junction held 9 bases outside the gene matches. CDR3 in DNA: TGTGCCAGCAGCCCCAGCCTCGCGGGGGTTGAGCAGTTCTTC. Translated: CASSPSLAGVEQFF. Full variable domain (missing parts from reference TRBV14 and TRBJ2-1): EAGVTQFPSHSVIEKGQTVTLRCDPISGHDNLYWYRRVMGKEIKFLLHFVKESKQDESGMPNNRFLAERTGGTYSTLKVQPAELEDSGVYFCASSPSLAGVEQFFGPGTRLTVL.

The chain uses TRBV9 and TRBJ2-2; 9 nucleotides align to TRBD1. Germline CDR1 SGDLS, CDR2 YYNGEE. Trimming at V came to 4 bases and at J to 4 bases, leaving 17 bases not matched to a gene. This CDR3 comprises 19 residues. The CDR3 here is CASSPRTGVKLQSTGELFF. The CDR3 DNA sequence: TGTGCCAGCAGCCCGCGGACAGGGGTCAAACTCCAAAGCACCGGGGAGCTGTTTTTT.

This clone came up a few times. The chain has TRBV7-6 and TRBJ1-5, with D possibly matching TRBD1 (5 bases). The CDR3 is 15 residues long. Trimming pared 3 bases from V and 0 bases from J, leaving 9 bases between. Germline CDR1 SGHVS, CDR2 FNYEAQ. The CDR3 here is CASSLADSSNQPQHF. CDR3 coding DNA: TGTGCCAGCAGCTTGGCAGACAGTAGCAATCAGCCCCAGCATTTT.

In its sample, this clone was seen a few times. The chain carries TRBV10-2 and TRBJ2-3; D may be TRBD2 (6 bases). From germline, CDR1 is WSHSY and CDR2 SAAADI. There are 11 residues in the CDR3. The chain's CDR3 is CATRGGDTQYF. As DNA, the CDR3 is TGCGCTACTAGGGGAGGAGATACGCAGTATTTT.

The chain carries TRBV18 and TRBJ1-4; TRBD1 is a possible D gene (5 bases). CDR1 KGHSH and CDR2 LQKENI come from the germline V gene. V shed 1 base and J shed 3 bases, with 6 bases lying between them. This CDR3 has 14 amino acids. Written as DNA, the CDR3 is TGTGCCAGCTCACCACGGGGCTCTAATGAAAAACTGTTTTTT. Its protein is CASSPRGSNEKLFF.

This chain connects TRBV9 to TRBJ2-5; D is undetermined. Germline V lookup: CDR1 SGDLS, CDR2 YYNGEE. The ends were cut back, 2 bases at V and 5 bases at J, with 13 bases in the middle. The CDR3 is made up of 14 amino acids. CDR3 in amino acids: CASSVSGGAETQYF. The CDR3 DNA reads TGTGCCAGCAGCGTGTCTGGCGGTGCTGAGACCCAGTACTTC.

This sequence joins TRBV27 and TRBJ2-1, with D hard to call. Per germline, CDR1 MNHEY and CDR2 SMNVEV (reference sequence). V was trimmed by 6 bases and J by 0 bases, leaving 12 bases between them. This CDR3 contains 15 residues. The CDR3 region has the DNA TGTGCCAGCAGCCCCGACTGGTTCTCCTACAATGAGCAGTTCTTC. It yields the protein CASSPDWFSYNEQFF.

This chain joins TRBV4-1 and TRBJ1-5; 7 bases are a match to TRBD1. The CDR3 covers 17 residues. Germline CDR1 reads MGHRA; CDR2 reads YSYEKL. V trimming: 4 bases; J trimming: 3 bases; junction bases outside the gene matches: 12. The DNA for the CDR3 is TGCGCCAGCAGCCCGGCCCGGACAGGAGCCCACAATCAGCCCCAGCATTTT. Translation: CASSPARTGAHNQPQHF.